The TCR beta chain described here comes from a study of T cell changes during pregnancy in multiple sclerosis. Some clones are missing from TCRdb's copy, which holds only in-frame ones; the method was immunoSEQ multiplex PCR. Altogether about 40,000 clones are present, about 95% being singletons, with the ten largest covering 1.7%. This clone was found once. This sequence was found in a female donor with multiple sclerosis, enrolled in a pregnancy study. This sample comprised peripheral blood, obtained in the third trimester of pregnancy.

CDR3 loop: CASSWGDSYNEKLFF. The CDR3, as DNA: TGCGCCAGCAGCTGGGGGGACAGTTATAATGAAAAACTGTTTTTT. The chain recombines TRBV5-1 with TRBJ1-4; 7 bases are a match to TRBD1. The CDR3 spans 15 residues. The germline V gene has CDR1 SGHRS and CDR2 YFSETQ. V trimming: 3 bases; J trimming: 4 bases; junction bases outside the gene matches: 6.